The TCR beta chain described here comes from a study of blood T cell repertoires in COVID-19 (dated by TCRdb to about 2020). About the investigation overall: The collaborator samples originated in the United States, Italy and Spain and spanned the acute and convalescent phases of COVID-19. The dataset comprised deeply sampled blood TCRbeta repertoires from subjects exposed to, actively infected with, or recovered from COVID-19. Sample metadata almost always included a de-identified subject ID, COVID-19 status, age in years and sex. Where available, HLA class I and class II types were taken from metadata supplied by the sample provider and were not determined by assay-based typing. The samples were drawn from the first 160 participants of the ongoing ImmuneRACE study and from 1,200 or so subjects provided by 6 global collaborators. The material from the prospective study consisted of cDNA or gDNA derived from T cells, B-cell-depleted T cells, or PBMCs. The repertoires were released in a freely available public database meant as a resource for research on the immune response to SARS-CoV-2.

The collaborating institutions used their own protocols to collect whole blood in K2EDTA tubes. For TCRbeta analysis, collaborator samples were shipped as frozen whole blood, as isolated PBMCs, or as DNA extracted from either sample type. TCRbeta CDR3 regions were amplified from genomic DNA using the immunoSEQ Assay, a bias-controlled multiplex PCR. Processing in the source paper ran as follows. Within the assay, amplification of reference gene primers was used to estimate how many nucleated cells each sample contained. To quantify the absolute abundance of each unique TCRbeta CDR3 rearrangement, sequence reads were collapsed and filtered. For each sample, productive Simpson clonality was calculated as the square root of Simpson's diversity index across productive rearrangements. As stored in TCRdb, this immuneACCESS dataset retains in-frame rearrangements with V and J assigned. A fraction of the clones does not appear; measured against another copy, unresolved V genes explain less than half of the discrepancy, and the remainder lacks a known reason. Clone size and V and J calls were adopted from that table, with D and trimming inferred from the DNA. The sample contains roughly 14,000 clones, 85% to 95% of them found a single time. Less than 10% of the sample goes to the ten largest clones.

From the germline V gene (reference sequence), CDR1 is LNHDA and CDR2 is SQIVND. The CDR3, from cysteine to phenylalanine, totals 14 residues. Only the CDR3 portion is preserved as DNA: 42 bases, with reading frame beginning at the first base. V is shortened by 5 bases, J by 6 bases, and the region joining them spans 17 bases. Here is what the overall study found, with its caveats: The amount of clinical and demographic metadata varied by source and participant and was provided uncurated.

Details on this clone: Its antigen is not yet known. Qualities for individual bases were not recorded, and no much larger clone is one base off.

The rearrangement joined TRBV19 to TRBJ2-7, with TRBD1 perhaps the D gene, on 6 matching bases. This clonotype was obtained from a human donor with active COVID-19. The donor label of this sample is uncertain. The sample consisted of peripheral blood. The nucleotide sequence reads as follows: TGTGCCAGTAGTTCTATCCTCAGGGGCGTCGAGCAGTACTTC. Its coded protein is CASSSILRGVEQYF.